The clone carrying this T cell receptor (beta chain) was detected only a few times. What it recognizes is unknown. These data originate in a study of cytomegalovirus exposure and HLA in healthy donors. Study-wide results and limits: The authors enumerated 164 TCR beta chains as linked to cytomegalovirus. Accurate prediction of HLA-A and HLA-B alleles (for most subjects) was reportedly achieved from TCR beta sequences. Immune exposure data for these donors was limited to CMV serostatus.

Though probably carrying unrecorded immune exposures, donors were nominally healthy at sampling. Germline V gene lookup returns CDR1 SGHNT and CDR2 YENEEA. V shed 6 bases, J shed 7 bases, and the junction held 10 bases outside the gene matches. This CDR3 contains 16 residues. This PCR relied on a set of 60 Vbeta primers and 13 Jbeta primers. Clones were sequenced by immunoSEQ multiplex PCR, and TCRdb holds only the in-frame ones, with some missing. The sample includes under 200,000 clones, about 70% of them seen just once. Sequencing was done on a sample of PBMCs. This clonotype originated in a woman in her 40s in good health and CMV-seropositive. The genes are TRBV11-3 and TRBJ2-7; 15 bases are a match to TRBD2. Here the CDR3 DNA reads TGTGCCAGCAGTCGACAATCGGGACTAGCGGGAGGAGAGCAGTACTTC. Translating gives CASSRQSGLAGGEQYF. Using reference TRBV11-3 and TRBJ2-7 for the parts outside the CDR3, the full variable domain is EAGVVQSPRYKIIEKKQPVAFWCNPISGHNTLYWYLQNLGQGPELLIRYENEEAVDDSQLPKDRFSAERLKGVDSTLKIQPAELGDSAVYLCASSRQSGLAGGEQYFGPGTRLTVT.